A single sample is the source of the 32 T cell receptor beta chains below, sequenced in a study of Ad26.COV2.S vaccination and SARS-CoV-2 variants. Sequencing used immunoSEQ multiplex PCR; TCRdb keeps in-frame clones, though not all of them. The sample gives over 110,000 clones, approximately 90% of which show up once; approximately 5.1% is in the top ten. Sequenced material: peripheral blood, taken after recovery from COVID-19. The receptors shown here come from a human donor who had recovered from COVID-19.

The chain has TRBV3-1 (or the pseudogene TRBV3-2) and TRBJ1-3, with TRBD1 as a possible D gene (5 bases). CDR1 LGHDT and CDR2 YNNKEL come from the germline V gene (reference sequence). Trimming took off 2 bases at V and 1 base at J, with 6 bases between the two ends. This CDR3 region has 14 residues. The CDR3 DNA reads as TGTGCCAGCAGCCAACAGGGTTCTGGAAACACCATATATTTT. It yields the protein CASSQQGSGNTIYF.

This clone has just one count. The chain's CDR3 is CAWSEADEAFF. Written as DNA, the CDR3 is TGTGCCTGGAGTGAGGCAGATGAAGCTTTCTTT. The genes are TRBV30 and TRBJ1-1; D is undetermined. CDR1 is GTSNPN, CDR2 SVGIG, per germline (reference sequence). CDR3 size: 11 residues. Trimming pared 1 base from V and 7 bases from J, leaving 7 bases between. The full variable domain, with the rest looked up from reference TRBV30 and TRBJ1-1, is SQTIHQWPATLVQPVGSPLSLECTVEGTSNPNLYWYRQAAGRGLQLLFYSVGIGQISSEVPQNLSASRPQDRQFILSSKKLLLSDSGFYLCAWSEADEAFFGQGTRLTVV.

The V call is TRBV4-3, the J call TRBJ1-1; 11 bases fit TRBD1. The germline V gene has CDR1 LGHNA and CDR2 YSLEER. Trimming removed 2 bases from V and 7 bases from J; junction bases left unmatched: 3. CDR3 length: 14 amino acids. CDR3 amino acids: CASSQRTGGLEAFF. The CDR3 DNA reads TGCGCCAGCAGCCAACGGACAGGGGGCCTTGAAGCTTTCTTT.

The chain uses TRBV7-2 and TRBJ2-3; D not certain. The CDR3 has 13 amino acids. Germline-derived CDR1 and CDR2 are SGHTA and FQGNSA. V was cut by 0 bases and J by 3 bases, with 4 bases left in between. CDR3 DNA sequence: TGTGCCAGCAGCTTAGCCCTAACAGATACGCAGTATTTT. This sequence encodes CASSLALTDTQYF.

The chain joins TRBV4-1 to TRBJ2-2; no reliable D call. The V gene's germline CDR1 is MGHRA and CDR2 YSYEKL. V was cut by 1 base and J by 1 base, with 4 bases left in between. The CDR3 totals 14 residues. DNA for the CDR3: TGCGCCAGCAGCCAAGGGCAGAACACCGGGGAGCTGTTTTTT. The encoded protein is CASSQGQNTGELFF.

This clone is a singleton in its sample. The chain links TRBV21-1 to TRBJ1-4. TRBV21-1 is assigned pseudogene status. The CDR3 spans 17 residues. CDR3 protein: CASSKVESNATNEKLFF. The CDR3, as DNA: TGTGCCAGCAGCAAAGTAGAATCGAATGCAACTAATGAAAAACTGTTTTTT.

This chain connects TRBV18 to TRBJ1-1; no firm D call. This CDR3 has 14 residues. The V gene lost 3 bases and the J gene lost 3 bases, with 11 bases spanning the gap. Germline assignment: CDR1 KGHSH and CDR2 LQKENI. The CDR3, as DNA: TGTGCCAGCTCACCGGGAATTTGGGACACTGAAGCTTTCTTT. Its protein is CASSPGIWDTEAFF.

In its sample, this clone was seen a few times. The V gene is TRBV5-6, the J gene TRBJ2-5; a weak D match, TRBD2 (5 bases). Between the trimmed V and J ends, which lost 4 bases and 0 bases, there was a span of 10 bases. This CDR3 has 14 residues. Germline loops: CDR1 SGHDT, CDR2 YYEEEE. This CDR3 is CASSTERDQETQYF. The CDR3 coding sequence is TGTGCCAGCAGCACCGAGAGGGACCAAGAGACCCAGTACTTC.

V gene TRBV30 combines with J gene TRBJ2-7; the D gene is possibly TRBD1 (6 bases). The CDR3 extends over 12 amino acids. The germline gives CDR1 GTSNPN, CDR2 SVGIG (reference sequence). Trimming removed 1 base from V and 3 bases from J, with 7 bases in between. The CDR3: CAWSGTVYEQYF. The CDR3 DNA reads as TGTGCCTGGAGTGGGACAGTCTACGAGCAGTACTTC.

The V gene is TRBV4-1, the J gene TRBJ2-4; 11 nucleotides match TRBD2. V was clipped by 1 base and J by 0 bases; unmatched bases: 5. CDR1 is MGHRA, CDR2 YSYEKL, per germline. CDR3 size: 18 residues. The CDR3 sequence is CASSQGLAGGLAKNIQYF. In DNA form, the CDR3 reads TGCGCCAGCAGCCAAGGTCTAGCGGGGGGTTTAGCCAAAAACATTCAGTACTTC.

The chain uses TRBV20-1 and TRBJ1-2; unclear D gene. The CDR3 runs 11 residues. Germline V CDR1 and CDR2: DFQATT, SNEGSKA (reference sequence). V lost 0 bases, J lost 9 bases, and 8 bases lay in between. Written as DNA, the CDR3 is TGCAGTGCTAGAGAGGAGATTAGCTACACCTTC. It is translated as CSAREEISYTF.

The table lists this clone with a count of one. CDR3 DNA: TGTGCCAGCGTCCCTGGACAGGGTTACAATGAGCAGTTCTTC. Translated, it gives CASVPGQGYNEQFF. The chain is built from TRBV11-2 and TRBJ2-1; 8 nucleotides align to TRBD1. V shed 8 bases and J 4 bases; nucleotides not matched to a gene: 7. The CDR3 sequence is 14 residues long. Germline V gene data show CDR1 as SGHAT and CDR2 as FQNNGV.

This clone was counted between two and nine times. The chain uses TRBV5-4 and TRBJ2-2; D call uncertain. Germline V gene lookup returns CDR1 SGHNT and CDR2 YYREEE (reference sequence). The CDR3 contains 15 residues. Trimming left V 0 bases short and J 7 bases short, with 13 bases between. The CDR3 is CASSLENRGLGELFF. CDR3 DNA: TGTGCCAGCAGCTTGGAAAATCGCGGCCTCGGGGAGCTGTTTTTT.

As DNA, the CDR3 is TGTGCCAGCAGCTTATCAGGGGGCACAGATACGCAGTATTTT. Translating it yields CASSLSGGTDTQYF. The chain has TRBV7-9 and TRBJ2-3; the D gene is possibly TRBD1 (6 bases). CDR3 size: 14 residues. CDR1 and CDR2 (germline): SEHNR, FQNEAQ (reference sequence). V lost 2 bases and J 1 base, leaving 7 bases between the germline ends.

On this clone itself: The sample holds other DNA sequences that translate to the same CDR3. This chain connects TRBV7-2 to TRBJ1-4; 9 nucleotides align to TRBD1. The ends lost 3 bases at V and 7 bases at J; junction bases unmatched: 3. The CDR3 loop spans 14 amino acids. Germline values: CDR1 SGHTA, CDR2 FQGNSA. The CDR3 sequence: CASSLGQGAEKLFF. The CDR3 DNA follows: TGTGCCAGCAGCTTGGGACAGGGAGCTGAAAAACTGTTTTTT.

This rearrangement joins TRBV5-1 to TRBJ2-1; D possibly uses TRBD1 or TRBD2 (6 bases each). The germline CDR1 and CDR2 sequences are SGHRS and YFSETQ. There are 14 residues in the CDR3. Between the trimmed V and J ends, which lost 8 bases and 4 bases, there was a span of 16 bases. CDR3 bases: TGCGCCAGTAAGGAGGGGGGCGAGTACAATGAGCAGTTCTTC. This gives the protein CASKEGGEYNEQFF.

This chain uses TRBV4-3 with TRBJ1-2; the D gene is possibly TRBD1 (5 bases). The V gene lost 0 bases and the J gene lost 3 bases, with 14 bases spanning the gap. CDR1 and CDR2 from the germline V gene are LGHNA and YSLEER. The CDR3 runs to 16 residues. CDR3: CASSQDRWQGYYGYTF. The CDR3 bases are TGCGCCAGCAGCCAAGATAGGTGGCAGGGTTACTATGGCTACACCTTC.

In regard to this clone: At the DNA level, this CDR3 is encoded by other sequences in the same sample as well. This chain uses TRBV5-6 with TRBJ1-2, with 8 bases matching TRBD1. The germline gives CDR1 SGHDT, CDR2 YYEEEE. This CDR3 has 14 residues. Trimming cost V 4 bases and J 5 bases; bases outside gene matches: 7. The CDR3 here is CASSAGTGGYGYTF. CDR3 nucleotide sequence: TGTGCCAGCAGCGCCGGGACAGGCGGGTATGGCTACACCTTC.

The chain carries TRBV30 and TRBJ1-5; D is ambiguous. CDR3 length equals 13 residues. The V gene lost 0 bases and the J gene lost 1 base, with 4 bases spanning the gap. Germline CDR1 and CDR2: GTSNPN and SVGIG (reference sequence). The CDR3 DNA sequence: TGTGCCTGGAGTGTGAGCAGCAATCAGCCCCAGCATTTT. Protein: CAWSVSSNQPQHF.

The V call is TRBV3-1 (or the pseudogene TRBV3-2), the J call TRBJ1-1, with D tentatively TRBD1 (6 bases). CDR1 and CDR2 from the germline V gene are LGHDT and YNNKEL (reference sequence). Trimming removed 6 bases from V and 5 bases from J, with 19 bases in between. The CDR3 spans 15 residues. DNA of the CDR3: TGTGCCAGCAGAGGCGAAACAGGGAAAATAACTGAAGCTTTCTTT. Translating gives CASRGETGKITEAFF.

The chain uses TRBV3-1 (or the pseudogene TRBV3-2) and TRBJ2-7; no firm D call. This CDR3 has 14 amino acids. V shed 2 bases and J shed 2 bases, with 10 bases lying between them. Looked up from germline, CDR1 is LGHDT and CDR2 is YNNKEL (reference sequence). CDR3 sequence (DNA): TGTGCCAGCAGCCAATGGGCGATCCCCTACGAGCAGTACTTC. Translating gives CASSQWAIPYEQYF.

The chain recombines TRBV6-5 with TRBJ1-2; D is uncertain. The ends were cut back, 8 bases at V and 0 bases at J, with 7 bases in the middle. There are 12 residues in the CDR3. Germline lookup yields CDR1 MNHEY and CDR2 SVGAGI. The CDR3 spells CASSLTNYGYTF. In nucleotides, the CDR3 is TGTGCCAGCTCCTTAACTAACTATGGCTACACCTTC.

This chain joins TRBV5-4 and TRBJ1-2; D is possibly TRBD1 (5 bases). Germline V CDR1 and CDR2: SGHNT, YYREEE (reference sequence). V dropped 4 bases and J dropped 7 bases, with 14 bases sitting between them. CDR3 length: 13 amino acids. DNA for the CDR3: TGTGCCAGCAGCCTTGAGACAGTCGGTGGCTACACCTTC. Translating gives CASSLETVGGYTF.

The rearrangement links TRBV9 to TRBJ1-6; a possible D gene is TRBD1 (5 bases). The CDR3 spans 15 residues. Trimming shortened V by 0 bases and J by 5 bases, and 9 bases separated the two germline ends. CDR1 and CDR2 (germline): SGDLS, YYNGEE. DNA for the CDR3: TGTGCCAGCAGCGTAGGGGGGAGTGATAATTCACCCCTCCACTTT. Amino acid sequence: CASSVGGSDNSPLHF.

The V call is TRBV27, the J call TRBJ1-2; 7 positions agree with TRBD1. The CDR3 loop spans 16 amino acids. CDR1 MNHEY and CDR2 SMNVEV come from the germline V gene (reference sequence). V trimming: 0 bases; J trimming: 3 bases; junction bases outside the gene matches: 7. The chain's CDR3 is CASSLSGAGGDYGYTF. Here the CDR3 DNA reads TGTGCCAGCAGTTTATCGGGTGCAGGGGGTGACTATGGCTACACCTTC.

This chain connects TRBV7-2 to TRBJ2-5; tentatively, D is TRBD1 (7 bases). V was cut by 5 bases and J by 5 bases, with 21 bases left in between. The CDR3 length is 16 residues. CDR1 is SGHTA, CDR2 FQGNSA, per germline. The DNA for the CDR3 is TGTGCCAGCAGCCAGGGGGAGAGGGGGGTTTACGAGACCCAGTACTTC. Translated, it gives CASSQGERGVYETQYF.

The CDR3 here is CASSPQGAGFYNEQFF. CDR3 in DNA: TGTGCCAGCAGCCCTCAGGGGGCGGGGTTCTACAATGAGCAGTTCTTC. The rearrangement uses TRBV7-2 and TRBJ2-1; 8 bases agree with TRBD1. Germline-derived CDR1 and CDR2 are SGHTA and FQGNSA. The J segment lost 3 bases and the V segment lost 5 bases, leaving 9 bases of the junction unmatched. This CDR3 is built from 16 residues.

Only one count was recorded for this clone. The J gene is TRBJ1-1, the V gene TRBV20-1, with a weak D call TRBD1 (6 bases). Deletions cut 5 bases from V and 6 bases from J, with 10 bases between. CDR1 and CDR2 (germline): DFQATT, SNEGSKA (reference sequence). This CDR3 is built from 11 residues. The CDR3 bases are TGCAGTGCTGCAGGGGAAGCTGAAGCTTTCTTT. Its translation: CSAAGEAEAFF.

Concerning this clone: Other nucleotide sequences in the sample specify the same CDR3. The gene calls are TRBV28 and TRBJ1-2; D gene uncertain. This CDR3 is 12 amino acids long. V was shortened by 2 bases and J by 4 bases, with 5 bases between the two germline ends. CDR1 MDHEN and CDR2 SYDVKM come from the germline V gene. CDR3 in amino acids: CASSLGSYGYTF. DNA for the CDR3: TGTGCCAGCAGTTTAGGGAGCTATGGCTACACCTTC.

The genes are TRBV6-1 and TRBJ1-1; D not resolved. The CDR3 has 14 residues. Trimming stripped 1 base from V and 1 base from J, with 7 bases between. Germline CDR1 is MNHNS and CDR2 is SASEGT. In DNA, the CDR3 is TGTGCCAGCAGTGAAGGGCCGGCGAACACTGAAGCTTTCTTT. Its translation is CASSEGPANTEAFF.

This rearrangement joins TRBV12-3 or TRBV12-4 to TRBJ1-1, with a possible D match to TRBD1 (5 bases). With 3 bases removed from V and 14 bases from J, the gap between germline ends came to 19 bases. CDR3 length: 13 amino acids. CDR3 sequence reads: CASSFGGSLGAFF. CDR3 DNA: TGTGCCAGCAGTTTCGGGGGGTCCCTCGGGGCCTTCTTT.

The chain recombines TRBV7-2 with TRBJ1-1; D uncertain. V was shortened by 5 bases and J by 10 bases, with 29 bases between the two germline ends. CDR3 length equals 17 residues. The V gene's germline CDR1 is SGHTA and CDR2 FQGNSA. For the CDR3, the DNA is TGTGCCAGCAGCCCCTTGTCGAGTACAGCATCCTCCTCTGGAGCTTTCTTT. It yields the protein CASSPLSSTASSSGAFF. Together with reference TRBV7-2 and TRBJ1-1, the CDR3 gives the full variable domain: GAGVSQSPSNKVTEKGKDVELRCDPISGHTALYWYRQSLGQGLEFLIYFQGNSAPDKSGLPSDRFSAERTGGSVSTLTIQRTQQEDSAVYLCASSPLSSTASSSGAFFGQGTRLTVV.